Below are 8 T cell receptor beta chains sequenced from a single sample in a study of read filtering for tumor transcriptome and immune sequencing (TCRdb year 2020). Sequencing instrument: Illumina HiSeq 4000. TCR libraries were built from roughly 400 ng RNA with the Immunoverse kit, using molecular barcoded adaptors covering alpha/delta and beta/gamma chains. The raw public data were reprocessed by TCRdb itself: fastp quality trimming at Q25, MiXCR clonotype calling, in-frame beta chains only. Each CDR3 protein appears once, grouped with its most common genes and DNA. The sample profile shows fewer than 650 distinct CDR3 sequences; 75% to 85% of them were found once. Approximately 24% of the sample goes to the ten largest clones. The sample taken for sequencing was a population of CD138-negative cells sorted from bone marrow. The label giving this sample's cell subset or site can be read as: bone marrow mononuclear cells depleted of CD138+ plasma/myeloma cells by negative magnetic selection. Receptors were obtained from a donor aged 40 or over with multiple myeloma. This table probably holds off-target reads from a library built for another chain.

The rearrangement uses TRBV7-2 and TRBJ2-1; possible D gene TRBD1, 7 bases. The CDR3 contains 12 residues. Trimming removed 3 bases at V and 9 bases at J, with 9 bases between. Germline V gene lookup returns CDR1 SGHTA and CDR2 FQGNSA. CDR3 bases: TGTGCCAGCAGCTTGCAGGGGGGTGAGCAGTTCTTC. Translation: CASSLQGGEQFF.

This chain uses TRBV11-2 with TRBJ2-7; D gene uncertain. Trimming took off 5 bases at V and 4 bases at J, with 9 bases between the two ends. The CDR3 totals 12 residues. The germline V gene encodes CDR1 SGHAT and CDR2 FQNNGV. The CDR3 reads CASSPDRYEQYF. The DNA for the CDR3 is TGTGCCAGCAGCCCAGACCGATACGAGCAGTACTTC.

This clonotype is hyperexpanded (1% or more) by share. V and J are TRBV27 and TRBJ2-7; the D call may be TRBD1 or TRBD2 (6 bases each). The germline gives CDR1 MNHEY, CDR2 SMNVEV (reference sequence). With 4 bases removed from V and 6 bases from J, the gap between germline ends came to 22 bases. The length of the CDR3 is 16 residues. The CDR3 loop is CASSSAAGHLGGEQYF. The CDR3 bases are TGTGCCAGCAGTTCTGCGGCGGGACACCTTGGTGGCGAGCAGTACTTC.

This clonotype has more than one count but fewer than ten. The V and J genes are TRBV6-1 and TRBJ2-1, with D perhaps TRBD1 (5 bases). Germline values: CDR1 MNHNS, CDR2 SASEGT. This CDR3 region has 14 residues. The V and J ends lost 1 base and 5 bases respectively, with 9 bases between them. The DNA for the CDR3 is TGTGCCAGCAGTGAAGGGGGCTGGGACAATGAGCAGTTCTTC. Translating gives CASSEGGWDNEQFF.

The J gene is TRBJ2-1, the V gene TRBV9; the D gene could be TRBD1 or TRBD2 (5 bases each). V dropped 0 bases and J dropped 5 bases, with 9 bases sitting between them. The germline CDR1 and CDR2 sequences are SGDLS and YYNGEE. This CDR3 is 14 amino acids long. The CDR3 sequence: CASSVEGTHNEQFF. In DNA form, the CDR3 reads TGTGCCAGCAGCGTAGAAGGGACCCACAATGAGCAGTTCTTC.

The chain employs TRBV12-3 or TRBV12-4 and TRBJ2-3; D remains ambiguous. The CDR3 consists of 11 residues. V was trimmed by 6 bases and J by 4 bases, leaving 5 bases between them. CDR3 residues: CASSLADTQYF. In nucleotides, the CDR3 is TGTGCCAGCAGCCTCGCAGATACGCAGTATTTT.

The chain joins TRBV10-2 to TRBJ1-1, with TRBD1 identical over 7 bases. V lost 5 bases to trimming and J lost 3 bases; unmatched junction nucleotides: 6. The CDR3 covers 14 residues. Germline values: CDR1 WSHSY, CDR2 SAAADI. CDR3 protein: CASSMTGRDTEAFF. CDR3 DNA: TGCGCCAGCAGTATGACAGGGCGAGACACTGAAGCTTTCTTT.

The gene calls are TRBV5-5 and TRBJ2-7; 11 bases line up with TRBD1. CDR1 and CDR2 (germline): SGHKS, YYEKEE (reference sequence). CDR3 size: 15 residues. V trimming: 2 bases; J trimming: 3 bases; junction bases outside the gene matches: 4. The CDR3 DNA reads as TGTGCCAGCAGCTTCGCCGGGACAGGGGGCTACGAGCAGTACTTC. Protein sequence: CASSFAGTGGYEQYF.